These T cell receptor beta chains were read from a single sample in a study of regulatory T cells in long-lasting Graves disease. TCRdb ran MiXCR on the multiplex PCR reads and lists one entry per CDR3 protein. The table lists about 200,000 distinct CDR3 sequences, approximately 18% of them singletons. The same data also contributed to another study, on T cells in Graves' hyperthyroidism and ophthalmopathy.

Sequences were derived from peripheral blood mononuclear cells (PBMCs), sampled at new diagnosis, from a patient treated with antithyroid drugs. These TCRs come from a woman aged 30 to 39 with Graves disease. CDR3s include the opening cysteine and the closing phenylalanine or tryptophan. Each record gives: J gene, D gene, clone size, V gene, CDR3 protein, CDR3 DNA. The D gene is left open where the match is weak. Clone size appears in some rows only: once, few, many, or a class for an expanded clone.

TRBJ2-1,NA,once,TRBV27,CASSLESSSYNEQFF,TGTGCCAGCAGTTTAGAGTCCAGCTCCTACAATGAGCAGTTCTTC
TRBJ1-6,NA,many,TRBV13,CASRRTPTDSPLHF,TGTGCCAGCAGACGAACCCCGACGGATTCACCCCTCCACTTT
TRBJ1-1,TRBD1,many,TRBV29-1,CSAYTGTGAGNTEAFF,TGCAGCGCTTATACCGGGACAGGGGCAGGGAACACTGAAGCTTTCTTT
TRBJ1-2,NA,many,TRBV7-8,CASSLGGVRSYTF,TGTGCCAGCAGCTTAGGGGGGGTGAGAAGCTACACCTTC
TRBJ1-3,NA,many,TRBV2,CASREGRISGNTIYF,TGTGCCAGCAGGGAAGGACGGATCTCTGGAAACACCATATATTTT
TRBJ1-6,NA,many,TRBV6-2/TRBV6-3,CASSYTTGSDSPLHF,TGTGCCAGCAGTTACACTACGGGATCGGATTCACCCCTCCACTTT
TRBJ1-2,TRBD1,many,TRBV24-1,CATSGQGDGYTF,TGTGCCACCAGCGGACAGGGAGATGGCTACACCTTC
TRBJ2-7,NA,many,TRBV13,CASSLVGTYEQYF,TGTGCCAGCAGCTTAGTGGGAACCTACGAGCAGTACTTC
TRBJ1-4,NA,NA,TRBV4-1,CASSQDREQSDVNEKLFF,TGCGCCAGCAGCCAAGATCGGGAGCAGTCGGACGTAAATGAAAAACTGTTTTTT
TRBJ2-7,NA,NA,TRBV24-1,CATGRAGSF,TGTGCCACCGGGCGGGCGGGATCCTTC
TRBJ1-6,NA,many,TRBV30,CAWSFRAPNSPLHF,TGTGCCTGGAGTTTCCGGGCCCCTAATTCACCCCTCCACTTT
TRBJ2-7,TRBD1,many,TRBV2,CASSGQGPTYEQYF,TGTGCCAGCAGCGGACAGGGTCCAACCTACGAGCAGTACTTC
TRBJ2-2,NA,many,TRBV28,CASSFPRPTPYTGELFF,TGTGCCAGCAGTTTCCCACGCCCCACTCCTTACACCGGGGAGCTGTTTTTT
TRBJ2-7,NA,NA,TRBV7-2,CASSLPTGLIEQYF,TGTGCCAGCAGTTTACCGACGGGCCTTATCGAGCAGTACTTC
TRBJ2-3,TRBD2,NA,TRBV7-2,CASSLDGLDTTDTQYF,TGTGCCAGCAGCTTAGACGGACTAGATACAACAGATACGCAGTATTTT
TRBJ1-5,NA,many,TRBV7-8,CASSGRGPNQPQHF,TGTGCCAGCAGCGGGAGGGGTCCCAATCAGCCCCAGCATTTT
TRBJ2-3,NA,NA,TRBV7-2,CASSSPMADTQYF,TGTGCCAGCAGCTCCCCCATGGCAGATACGCAGTATTTT
TRBJ1-3,NA,many,TRBV3-1,CASSPAWGRSGNTIYF,TGTGCCAGCAGCCCCGCCTGGGGGAGATCTGGAAACACCATATATTTT
TRBJ2-1,NA,many,TRBV7-6,CASSFATSGEQFF,TGTGCCAGCAGTTTTGCGACCAGCGGCGAGCAGTTCTTC
TRBJ2-2,NA,many,TRBV2,CASSGPAANTGELFF,TGTGCCAGCAGTGGTCCGGCCGCGAACACCGGGGAGCTGTTTTTT
TRBJ2-1,TRBD1,few,TRBV12-3/TRBV12-4,CASSLTGGPYNEQFF,TGTGCCAGCAGCTTGACAGGGGGCCCCTACAATGAGCAGTTCTTC
TRBJ1-3,TRBD1,few,TRBV13,CASSFGQGGNSGNTIYF,TGTGCCAGCAGCTTCGGGCAGGGGGGTAACTCTGGAAACACCATATATTTT
TRBJ2-7,TRBD2,NA,TRBV20-1,CSAMTSGSDGQYF,TGCAGTGCTATGACTAGCGGGAGCGACGGGCAGTACTTC
TRBJ2-7,NA,many,TRBV5-1,CASSLEVIGYEQYF,TGCGCCAGCAGCTTAGAGGTGATCGGGTACGAGCAGTACTTC
TRBJ2-1,NA,few,TRBV5-4,CASSPPGGSVNEQFF,TGTGCCAGCAGCCCCCCCGGGGGTAGCGTAAATGAGCAGTTCTTC
TRBJ2-1,TRBD2,many,TRBV11-2,CASSWGGSGDGEQFF,TGTGCCAGCAGCTGGGGGGGATCTGGGGACGGTGAGCAGTTCTTC
TRBJ2-7,NA,many,TRBV5-1,CASSLRQESYEQYF,TGCGCCAGCAGCTTGCGACAGGAATCCTACGAGCAGTACTTC
TRBJ2-7,TRBD2,NA,TRBV19,CASTQSGDGYEQYF,TGTGCCAGTACCCAGAGCGGGGACGGTTACGAGCAGTACTTC
TRBJ2-1,NA,many,TRBV28,CASRTWTEQFF,TGTGCCAGCAGAACCTGGACAGAGCAGTTCTTC
TRBJ2-7,TRBD1,many,TRBV11-3,CASSLPGQATYEQYF,TGTGCCAGCAGCTTACCGGGACAGGCTACCTACGAGCAGTACTTC
TRBJ1-3,NA,many,TRBV2,CASSLQGFSGNTIYF,TGTGCCAGCAGTCTACAGGGATTCTCTGGAAACACCATATATTTT
TRBJ2-5,NA,NA,TRBV5-1,CASSLHGETQYF,TGCGCCAGCAGCCTCCATGGGGAGACCCAGTACTTC
TRBJ2-7,NA,many,TRBV2,CASSDDYSSYEQYF,TGTGCCAGCAGCGACGACTATAGCTCCTACGAGCAGTACTTC
TRBJ2-1,NA,many,TRBV7-6,CASSLRALSSSYNEQFF,TGTGCCAGCAGCTTAAGGGCTCTAAGCTCCTCCTACAATGAGCAGTTCTTC
TRBJ2-3,NA,NA,TRBV4-1,CASSQDLGFGTDTQYF,TGCGCCAGCAGCCAAGATTTGGGGTTCGGCACAGATACGCAGTATTTT
TRBJ1-2,NA,many,TRBV28,CASSLELQYGYTF,TGTGCCAGCAGTTTAGAGTTACAGTATGGCTACACCTTC
TRBJ1-6,NA,once,TRBV6-1,CASSEAWLHF,TGTGCCAGCAGTGAAGCTTGGCTCCACTTT
TRBJ1-2,NA,many,TRBV11-3,CASSLEESSNYGYTF,TGTGCCAGCAGCTTAGAGGAGAGTTCTAACTATGGCTACACCTTC
TRBJ2-2,TRBD1,few,TRBV28,CASSLFLGTGAGELFF,TGTGCCAGCAGTTTATTTTTAGGGACAGGGGCCGGGGAGCTGTTTTTT
TRBJ2-7,TRBD2,many,TRBV10-3,CAIGGLAGAVIYEQYF,TGTGCCATCGGAGGCCTAGCGGGCGCCGTCATCTACGAGCAGTACTTC
TRBJ1-6,NA,many,TRBV25-1,CASRGGPNNSPLHF,TGTGCCAGCAGAGGGGGGCCCAATAATTCACCCCTCCACTTT
TRBJ2-5,TRBD2,NA,TRBV2,CASSVGLADPEAQYF,TGTGCCAGCAGTGTGGGACTAGCTGATCCGGAGGCCCAGTACTTC
TRBJ1-5,NA,NA,TRBV4-1,CASSQEGGRGNQPQHF,TGCGCCAGCAGCCAAGAGGGGGGGCGCGGCAATCAGCCCCAGCATTTT
TRBJ2-5,TRBD2,NA,TRBV12-3/TRBV12-4,CASSLREGTSGTQYF,TGTGCCAGCAGTTTAAGAGAAGGGACTAGCGGGACCCAGTACTTC
TRBJ2-1,NA,many,TRBV20-1,CSASSGDNEQFF,TGCAGTGCTAGCTCCGGCGACAATGAGCAGTTCTTC
TRBJ1-1,NA,many,TRBV28,CASSDTGWRTEAFF,TGTGCCAGCAGTGATACAGGGTGGAGAACTGAAGCTTTCTTT
TRBJ2-6,NA,few,TRBV7-6,CASSLEPFSGANVLTF,TGTGCCAGCAGCTTAGAGCCGTTCTCTGGGGCCAACGTCCTGACTTTC
TRBJ1-6,NA,NA,TRBV2,CASSVRQASYNSPLHF,TGTGCCAGCAGTGTACGTCAGGCCTCGTATAATTCACCCCTCCACTTT
TRBJ1-3,NA,few,TRBV13,CASSLRGGGLSGNTIYF,TGTGCCAGCAGCCTCCGAGGCGGAGGCCTCTCTGGAAACACCATATATTTT
TRBJ1-1,NA,many,TRBV2,CASSEGYNTEAFF,TGTGCCAGCAGTGAGGGCTACAACACTGAAGCTTTCTTT
TRBJ2-3,NA,NA,TRBV20-1,CSAHGERRDTQYF,TGCAGTGCTCACGGGGAGCGCCGAGATACGCAGTATTTT
TRBJ2-1,NA,NA,TRBV6-2/TRBV6-3,CASTSSYNEQFF,TGTGCCAGCACTAGCTCCTACAATGAGCAGTTCTTC
TRBJ2-7,TRBD1,many,TRBV7-2,CASSRNPGQSYEQYF,TGTGCCAGCAGCCGGAATCCGGGACAGTCCTACGAGCAGTACTTC
TRBJ2-3,NA,many,TRBV11-2,CASSQGPNPTDTQYF,TGTGCCAGCAGCCAGGGACCAAACCCCACAGATACGCAGTATTTT
TRBJ2-4,NA,NA,TRBV20-1,CSTRDRPALWNIQYF,TGCAGTACTAGAGATAGGCCAGCCCTTTGGAACATTCAGTACTTC
TRBJ2-7,NA,many,TRBV2,CASSDTRTPLYEQYF,TGTGCCAGCAGTGACACAAGGACTCCCCTTTACGAGCAGTACTTC
TRBJ2-3,TRBD1,many,TRBV6-1,CASRPGQGAQDTQYF,TGTGCCAGCAGACCGGGACAGGGGGCGCAAGATACGCAGTATTTT
TRBJ2-5,NA,many,TRBV10-2,CASSDTLRKETQYF,TGCGCCAGCAGTGACACCCTCCGTAAGGAGACCCAGTACTTC
TRBJ1-1,NA,many,TRBV30,CACLSMREAFF,TGTGCCTGTTTATCAATGAGGGAAGCTTTCTTT
TRBJ2-5,NA,many,TRBV28,CASSRGTRGETQYF,TGTGCCAGCAGCCGGGGGACTCGGGGAGAGACCCAGTACTTC